This TCR beta chain was captured in a study of T-cell memory formation after mild COVID-19. V lost 6 bases, J lost 5 bases, and 19 bases stayed unmatched. From germline, CDR1 is SGHDT and CDR2 YYEEEE. The CDR3 is 17 residues long. As for this clonotype: Its antigen remains unidentified.

Study results and limitations: For second-wave clones that peaked at day 37, SARS-CoV-2 specificity went unverified.

The 5'RACE method, run with constant-segment primers, produced TCR alpha and TCR beta cDNA libraries (carrying sample barcodes and UMIs). Using its own MiXCR run on the 5' RACE reads, TCRdb lists one record per CDR3 protein. The data contain over 250,000 distinct CDR3 sequences, 15% of them singletons. This rearrangement joins TRBV5-6 to TRBJ2-7; TRBD1 agrees at 8 bases. The receptor was derived from a man in his late teens or twenties who had mild COVID-19 (a few samples of this study predate the infection). Cell type and time point are not known. Input material: PBMCs or a T cell subset sorted from them (not recorded which). The CDR3 DNA sequence: TGTGCCAGCACCTCTCGATTATACCGGGACAGGTCCCACGAGCAGTACGTC. It translates to CASTSRLYRDRSHEQYV.